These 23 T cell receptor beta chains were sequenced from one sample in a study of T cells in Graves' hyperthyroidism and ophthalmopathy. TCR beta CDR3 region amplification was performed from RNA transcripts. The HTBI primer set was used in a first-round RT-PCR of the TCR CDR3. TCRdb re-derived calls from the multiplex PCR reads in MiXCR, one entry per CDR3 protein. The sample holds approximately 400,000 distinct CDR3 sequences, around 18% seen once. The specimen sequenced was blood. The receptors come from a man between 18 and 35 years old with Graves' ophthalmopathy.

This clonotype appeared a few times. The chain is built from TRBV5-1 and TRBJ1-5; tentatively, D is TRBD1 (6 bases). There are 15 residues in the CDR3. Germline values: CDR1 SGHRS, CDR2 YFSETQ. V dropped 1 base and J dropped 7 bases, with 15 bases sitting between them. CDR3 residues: CASSLSSGAGQPQHF. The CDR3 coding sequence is TGCGCCAGCAGCTTGAGTTCGGGGGCTGGGCAGCCCCAGCATTTT.

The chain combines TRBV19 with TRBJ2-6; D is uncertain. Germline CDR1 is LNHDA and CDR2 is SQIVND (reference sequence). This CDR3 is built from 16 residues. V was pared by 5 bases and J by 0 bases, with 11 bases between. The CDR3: CASSSTWSSGANVLTF. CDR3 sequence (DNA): TGTGCCAGTAGTTCCACATGGAGCTCTGGGGCCAACGTCCTGACTTTC.

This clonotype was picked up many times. Written as DNA, the CDR3 is TGTGCCAGCAGTTACTCAGGCGCTGAAGCTTTCTTT. Its protein is CASSYSGAEAFF. The chain has TRBV6-5 and TRBJ1-1; D is unclear. The V end was cut by 0 bases, the J end by 6 bases, with 5 bases between. CDR3 length: 12 amino acids. Germline V gene data show CDR1 as MNHEY and CDR2 as SVGAGI.

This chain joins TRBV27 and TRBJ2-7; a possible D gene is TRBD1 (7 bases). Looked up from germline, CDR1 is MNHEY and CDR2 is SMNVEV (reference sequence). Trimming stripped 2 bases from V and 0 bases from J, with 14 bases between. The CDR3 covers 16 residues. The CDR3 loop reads CASSLTRQGLSYEQYF. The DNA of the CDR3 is TGTGCCAGCAGTTTAACTCGACAGGGACTCTCCTACGAGCAGTACTTC.

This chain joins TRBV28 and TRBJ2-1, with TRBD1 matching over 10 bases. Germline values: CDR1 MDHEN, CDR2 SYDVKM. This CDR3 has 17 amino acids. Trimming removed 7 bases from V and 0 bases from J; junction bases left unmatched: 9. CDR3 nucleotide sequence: TGTGCCAGCACCCCGACAGGGGGCGCGGCCTCCTACAATGAGCAGTTCTTC. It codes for CASTPTGGAASYNEQFF.

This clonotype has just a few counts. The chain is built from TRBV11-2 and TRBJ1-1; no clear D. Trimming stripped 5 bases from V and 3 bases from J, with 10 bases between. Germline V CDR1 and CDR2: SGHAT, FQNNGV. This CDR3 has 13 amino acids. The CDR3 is CASSETVDTEAFF. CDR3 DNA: TGTGCCAGCAGCGAAACAGTTGACACTGAAGCTTTCTTT.

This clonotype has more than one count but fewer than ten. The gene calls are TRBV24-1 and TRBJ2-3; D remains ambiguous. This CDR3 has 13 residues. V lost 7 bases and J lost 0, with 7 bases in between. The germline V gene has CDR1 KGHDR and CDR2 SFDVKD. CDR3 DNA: TGTGCCACCAGGGGCGGCAGCACAGATACGCAGTATTTT. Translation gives CATRGGSTDTQYF.

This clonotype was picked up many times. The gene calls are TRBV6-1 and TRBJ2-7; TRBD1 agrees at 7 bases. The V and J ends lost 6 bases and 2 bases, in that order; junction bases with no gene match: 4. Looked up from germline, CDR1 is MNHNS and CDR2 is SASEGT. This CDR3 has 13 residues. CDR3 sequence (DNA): TGTGCCAGCAGCCGGACAGGTCCCTACGAGCAGTACTTC. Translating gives CASSRTGPYEQYF.

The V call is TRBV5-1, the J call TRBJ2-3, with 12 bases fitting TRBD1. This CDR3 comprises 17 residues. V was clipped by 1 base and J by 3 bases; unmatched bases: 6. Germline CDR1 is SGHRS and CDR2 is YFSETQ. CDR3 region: CASSLPGQGARTDTQYF. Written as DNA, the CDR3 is TGCGCCAGCAGCTTGCCGGGACAGGGGGCGCGGACAGATACGCAGTATTTT.

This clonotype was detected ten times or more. The CDR3 here is CASSVAGTSYEQYF. The CDR3 DNA is TGTGCCAGCAGCGTAGCAGGAACTTCCTACGAGCAGTACTTC. The J gene is TRBJ2-7, the V gene TRBV9, with unresolved D. The CDR3 loop spans 14 amino acids. V lost 0 bases and J lost 1, with 8 bases in between. Per germline, CDR1 SGDLS and CDR2 YYNGEE. The whole variable domain, filled in from reference TRBV9 and TRBJ2-7, reads DSGVTQTPKHLITATGQRVTLRCSPRSGDLSVYWYQQSLDQGLQFLIQYYNGEERAKGNILERFSAQQFPDLHSELNLSSLELGDSALYFCASSVAGTSYEQYFGPGTRLTVT.

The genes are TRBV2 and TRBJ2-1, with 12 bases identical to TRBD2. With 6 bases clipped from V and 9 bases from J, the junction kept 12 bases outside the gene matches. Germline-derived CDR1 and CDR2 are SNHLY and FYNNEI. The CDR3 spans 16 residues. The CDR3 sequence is CASRTDLAGGRGEQFF. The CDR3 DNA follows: TGTGCCAGCAGGACTGATCTAGCGGGGGGGCGGGGTGAGCAGTTCTTC.

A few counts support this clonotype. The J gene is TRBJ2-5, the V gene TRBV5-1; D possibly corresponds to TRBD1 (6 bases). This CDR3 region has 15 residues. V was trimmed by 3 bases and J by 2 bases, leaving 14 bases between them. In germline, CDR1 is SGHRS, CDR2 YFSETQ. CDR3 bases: TGCGCCAGCAGCTCGTCGGTGGGGGCGCAAGAGACCCAGTACTTC. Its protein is CASSSSVGAQETQYF.

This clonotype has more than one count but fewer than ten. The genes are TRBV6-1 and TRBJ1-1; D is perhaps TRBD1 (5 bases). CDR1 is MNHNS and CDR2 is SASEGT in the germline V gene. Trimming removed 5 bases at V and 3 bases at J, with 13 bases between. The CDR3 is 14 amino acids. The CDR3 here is CASSYEWGDTEAFF. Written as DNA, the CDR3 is TGTGCCAGCAGTTATGAGTGGGGGGACACTGAAGCTTTCTTT.

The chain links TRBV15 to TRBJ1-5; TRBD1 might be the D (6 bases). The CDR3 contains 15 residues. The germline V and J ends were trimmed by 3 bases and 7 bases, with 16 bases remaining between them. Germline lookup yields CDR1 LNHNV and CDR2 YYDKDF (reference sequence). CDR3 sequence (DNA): TGTGCCACCAGCAGTTTAAGAACAGGGACGCAGCCCCAGCATTTT. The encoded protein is CATSSLRTGTQPQHF.

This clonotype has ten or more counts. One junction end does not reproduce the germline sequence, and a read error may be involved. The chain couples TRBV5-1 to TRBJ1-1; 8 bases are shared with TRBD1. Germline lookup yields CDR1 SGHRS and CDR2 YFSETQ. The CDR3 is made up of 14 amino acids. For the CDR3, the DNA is TGTGCCAGCAGCTTAGACAGGGGAAGAACTGAAGCTTTCTTT. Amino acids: CASSLDRGRTEAFF.

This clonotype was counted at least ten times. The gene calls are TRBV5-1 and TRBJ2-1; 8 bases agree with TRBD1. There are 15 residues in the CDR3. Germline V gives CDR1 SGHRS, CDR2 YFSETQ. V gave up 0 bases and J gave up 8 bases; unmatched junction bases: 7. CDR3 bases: TGCGCCAGCAGCTTGGGTGCAGGGGGCAGCCATGAGCAGTTCTTC. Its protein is CASSLGAGGSHEQFF.

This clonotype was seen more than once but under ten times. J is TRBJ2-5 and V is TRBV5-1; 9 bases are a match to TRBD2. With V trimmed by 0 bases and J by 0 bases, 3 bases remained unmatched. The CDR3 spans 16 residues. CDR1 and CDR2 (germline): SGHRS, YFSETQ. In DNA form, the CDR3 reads TGCGCCAGCAGCTTGGGACTAGCGGCGTACCAAGAGACCCAGTACTTC. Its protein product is CASSLGLAAYQETQYF.

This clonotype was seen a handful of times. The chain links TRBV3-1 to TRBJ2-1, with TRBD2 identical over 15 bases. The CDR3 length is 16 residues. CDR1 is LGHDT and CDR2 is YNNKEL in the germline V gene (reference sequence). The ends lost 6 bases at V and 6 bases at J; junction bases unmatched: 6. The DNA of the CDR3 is TGTGCCAGCAGAACGGGACTAGCGGGAGGTTTCAATGAGCAGTTCTTC. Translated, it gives CASRTGLAGGFNEQFF.

The CDR3 here is CASQTEGVAFF. CDR3 nucleotide sequence: TGCGCCAGCCAGACCGAGGGGGTAGCTTTCTTT. V usage is TRBV5-1 and J usage is TRBJ1-1; perhaps TRBD1 as D (6 bases). The CDR3 runs to 11 residues. Trimming took 7 bases from V and 10 from J, leaving 14 bases between them. The V gene's germline CDR1 is SGHRS and CDR2 YFSETQ.

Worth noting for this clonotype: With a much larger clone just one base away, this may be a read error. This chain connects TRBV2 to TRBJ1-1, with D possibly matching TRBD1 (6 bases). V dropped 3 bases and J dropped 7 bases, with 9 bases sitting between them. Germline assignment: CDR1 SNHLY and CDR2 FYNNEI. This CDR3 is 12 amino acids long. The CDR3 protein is CASSDGGLEAFF. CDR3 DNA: TGTGCCAGCAGTGACGGGGGGCTTGAAGCTTTCTTT. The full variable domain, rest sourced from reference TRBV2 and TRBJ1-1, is EPEVTQTPSHQVTQMGQEVILRCVPISNHLYFYWYRQILGQKVEFLVSFYNNEISEKSEIFDDQFSVERPDGSNFTLKIRSTKLEDSAMYFCASSDGGLEAFFGQGTRLTVV.

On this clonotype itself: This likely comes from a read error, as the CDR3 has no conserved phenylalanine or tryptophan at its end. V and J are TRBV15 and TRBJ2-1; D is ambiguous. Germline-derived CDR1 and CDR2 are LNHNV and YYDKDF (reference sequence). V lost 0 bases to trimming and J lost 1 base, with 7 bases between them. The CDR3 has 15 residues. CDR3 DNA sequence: TGTGCCACCAGCAGAGATCGTGGGTCCTACAATGAGCAGTTCTCC. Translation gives CATSRDRGSYNEQFS.

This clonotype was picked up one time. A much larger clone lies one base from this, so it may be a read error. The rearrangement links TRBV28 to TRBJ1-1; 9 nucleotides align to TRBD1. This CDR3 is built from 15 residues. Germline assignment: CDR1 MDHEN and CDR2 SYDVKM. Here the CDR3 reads CASSAGTGTYTEASF. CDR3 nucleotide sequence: TGTGCCAGCAGTGCCGGGACAGGGACCTACACTGAAGCTTCCTTT.

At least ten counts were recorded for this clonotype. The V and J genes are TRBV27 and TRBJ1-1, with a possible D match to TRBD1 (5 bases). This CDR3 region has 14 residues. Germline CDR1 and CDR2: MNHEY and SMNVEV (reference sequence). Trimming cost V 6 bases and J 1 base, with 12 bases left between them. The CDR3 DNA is TGTGCCAGCAGCTTTGGGGGGTCGAACACTGAAGCTTTCTTT. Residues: CASSFGGSNTEAFF.